This T cell receptor (beta chain) was identified during a study of T cells in Graves' hyperthyroidism and ophthalmopathy (dated by TCRdb to between 2017 and 2020). In terms of the full investigation: Peripheral blood was sampled at the time of initial diagnosis, prior to any treatment. To identify TCR V-J signatures that set the groups apart, the researchers used a discovery cohort of about a hundred patients, made up of under 45 with Graves' ophthalmopathy and about 55 with stable Graves' hyperthyroidism. The paper describes TCR Vbeta CDR3 sequencing of 140 or so peripheral blood samples, made up of some 40 ophthalmopathy patients, approximately 76 hyperthyroidism patients and 17 progressor patients. In addition, the study compared T-cell repertoires in thyroid tissue and in blood from roughly six Graves' hyperthyroidism patients. An independent validation cohort of 18 to 20 hyperthyroidism patients and some 15 patients who later progressed to ophthalmopathy tested prospective prediction of ophthalmopathy. Following sampling, methimazole starting at 30 mg daily was given to hyperthyroidism patients, and high-dose intravenous methylprednisolone was given to ophthalmopathy patients. The 100 or so discovery patients were randomly split 7:3 into training and test sets.

Stable Graves' hyperthyroidism was defined as the absence of progression to ophthalmopathy over 18 months of follow-up. Hyperthyroidism patients were newly diagnosed, had a disease duration of under 2 months, and were aged 18 to 65 years. Any patient with an uncontrolled infection, another autoimmune disease, pregnancy or lactation was excluded. Diagnoses were based on clinical symptoms, serum thyroxine and TRAb, thyroid ultrasound and orbital computed tomography. Ficoll-Paque density gradient centrifugation was used to isolate PBMCs from approximately 10 ml of fresh peripheral blood. Total RNA was extracted using Trizol reagent, and RNA quality was assessed on an Agilent 2100 Bioanalyzer. TCR beta CDR3 regions were amplified from RNA transcripts. A first-round RT-PCR of the TCR CDR3 used the HTBI primer set with the Qiagen OneStep RT-PCR kit. Libraries were constructed in a second round of multiplex PCR, after which size selection and purification were carried out. Paired-end sequencing of the libraries was performed with 100 bp reads on an Illumina HiSeq2000. The authors processed their data as follows. SOAPnuke was used to process the raw data, throwing out any read that contained adapters or uncalled bases, had a mean Phred below 15, or lacked an exact constant-primer or identifier match. High-quality paired reads were merged using COPE v1.2.5, and each unique nucleotide sequence was defined as a clonotype. MiTCR v1.1 was used to align the clonotypes against IMGT TRBV, TRBD and TRBJ reference segments. Only V-J combinations with frequency above 0.0001, covering 99.2% of repertoires, were analysed. The TCS score was defined as F50 (clonal expansion) divided by E x V (chaos), with BLOSUM62-based TCRdist calculated between CDR3 peptides within each V-J. Welch's t-statistics and random forest reduced some 510 V-J features to 10 to 15, which were used in a naive Bayes classifier (R e1071). The raw public data were reprocessed by TCRdb itself: fastp quality trimming at Q25, MiXCR clonotype calling, in-frame beta chains only. Each CDR3 protein appears once, grouped with its most common genes and DNA. TCRdb's processing, not the authors', yielded these V and J calls. In this sample the table shows approximately 480,000 distinct CDR3 sequences, around 21% of which occur a single time. The ten top clones hold approximately 25% of the sample.

Ten or more counts support this clonotype. This clone's antigen is unknown. Base qualities are not provided; no much larger clone lies one nucleotide away. For CDR1 and CDR2, the germline V gene lists SNHLY and FYNNEI. The CDR3 starts with the cysteine, ends with the phenylalanine, and has 15 residues. The sequence is cut down to CDR3 DNA, 45 bases in frame from base 1. V is shortened by 5 bases, J by 9 bases, and the region joining them spans 22 bases. Beyond this particular receptor, the publication reports: Sample size was not statistically predetermined, and investigators were not blinded to group allocation. In validation, progression to ophthalmopathy was predicted by the model with 65% to 71% sensitivity and around 76% specificity, a median of approximately 6.5 months before onset. Most expanded thyroid clonotypes (frequency above 0.001) were also detected in blood, suggesting blood repertoires may reflect thyroid immune responses. A model built on a 13 V-J signature distinguished ophthalmopathy from stable hyperthyroidism, reaching around 87% sensitivity and 81% to 83% specificity in cross-validation and 80%/75% in testing.

The clonotype comes from a man in his late teens or twenties with Graves' hyperthyroidism. The sample comprised blood. The sequence is built from TRBV2 and TRBJ2-5; the D call is tentative, TRBD1 or TRBD2, as each matches 5 bases. The CDR3 is CASSSDASGTRAQYF. DNA sequence: TGTGCCAGCAGTTCGGACGCGTCAGGGACGAGGGCCCAGTACTTC. Here the CDR3 is joined to the reference TRBV2 and TRBJ2-5 genes, and the full variable domain is: EPEVTQTPSHQVTQMGQEVILRCVPISNHLYFYWYRQILGQKVEFLVSFYNNEISEKSEIFDDQFSVERPDGSNFTLKIRSTKLEDSAMYFCASSSDASGTRAQYFGPGTRLLVL.